Detailed here is one T cell receptor (beta chain). This specimen belongs to a study of patients and donors after allogeneic stem cell transplantation. The germline V and J ends were trimmed by 0 bases and 0 bases, with 18 bases remaining between them. The CDR3 runs 18 residues. From germline, CDR1 is DFQATT and CDR2 SNEGSKA (reference sequence). TCRdb processed the RT-PCR reads anew with MiXCR; each CDR3 protein has one entry. Of roughly 190,000 distinct CDR3 sequences in the sample, around two fifths are singletons; the top ten hold around 35%. The specimen was blood, either unsorted or a sorted T cell fraction (not recorded which). The V call is TRBV20-1, the J call TRBJ1-5, with D possibly TRBD1 on 5 matching bases. The receptor was isolated from a human donor who was either an allogeneic HSCT recipient or a stem cell or donor lymphocyte infusion donor (not recorded which). It is not recorded whose cells these are; they may come from a transplant donor. In DNA, the CDR3 is TGCAGTGCTAGAGATCCTTCGTCTGGGGGGTTTAGCAATCAGCCCCAGCATTTT. It is translated as CSARDPSSGGFSNQPQHF.